These 19 T cell receptor beta chains came from one sample sequenced in a study of blood T cell repertoires in COVID-19. Profiling relied on immunoSEQ multiplex PCR, and the TCRdb table lists in-frame clones only, not all of them. The profile covers around 180,000 clones, with about 83% appearing a single time and about 1.5% taken by the ten largest. The source material was peripheral blood. Source of these receptors: a human donor in a cohort sampled during active COVID-19.

The chain couples TRBV28 to TRBJ1-1; D remains ambiguous. Per germline, CDR1 MDHEN and CDR2 SYDVKM. Between the trimmed V and J ends, which lost 6 bases and 2 bases, there was a span of 7 bases. The CDR3 extends over 12 amino acids. The chain's CDR3 is CASSPLNTEAFF. The CDR3 region has the DNA TGTGCCAGCAGCCCACTCAACACTGAAGCTTTCTTT.

V usage is TRBV11-2 and J usage is TRBJ1-2; 7 bases fit TRBD1. Germline CDR1 SGHAT, CDR2 FQNNGV. J was trimmed by 3 bases and V by 1 base; bases with no gene match: 8. This CDR3 has 16 residues. The CDR3 nucleotides read TGTGCCAGCAGCTTAGGTCGGAACAGGGGTGACTATGGCTACACCTTC. This codes for CASSLGRNRGDYGYTF.

The rearrangement uses TRBV7-2 and TRBJ2-7; D gene unclear. CDR1 and CDR2 from the germline V gene are SGHTA and FQGNSA. V was trimmed by 5 bases and J by 2 bases, leaving 16 bases between them. The CDR3 length is 15 residues. The CDR3 sequence: CASSPSSQAAYEQYF. The DNA for the CDR3 is TGTGCCAGCAGCCCCTCAAGTCAGGCCGCCTACGAGCAGTACTTC.

The rearrangement uses TRBV9 and TRBJ1-3; possibly TRBD1 for D (6 bases). Trimming cost V 3 bases and J 4 bases, with 11 bases left between them. Germline V lookup: CDR1 SGDLS, CDR2 YYNGEE. This CDR3 has 14 residues. The CDR3 loop reads CASSGTGTGNTIYF. The CDR3 coding sequence is TGTGCCAGCAGCGGGACCGGGACAGGAAACACCATATATTTT.

The chain is built from TRBV7-9 and TRBJ1-5, with 8 bases that match TRBD1. Germline-derived CDR1 and CDR2 are SEHNR and FQNEAQ (reference sequence). J lost 3 bases, V lost 1 base, and 5 bases had no gene match. The CDR3 is 16 amino acids. The DNA for the CDR3 is TGTGCCAGCAGCTTAGAAAACAGGGGGAACAATCAGCCCCAGCATTTT. It encodes CASSLENRGNNQPQHF.

The chain is built from TRBV3-1 (or the pseudogene TRBV3-2) and TRBJ1-2; no reliable D call. V was pared by 0 bases and J by 8 bases, with 16 bases between. Germline loops: CDR1 LGHDT, CDR2 YNNKEL (reference sequence). This CDR3 has 15 amino acids. CDR3 in amino acids: CASSQEFVALWGYTF. DNA of the CDR3: TGTGCCAGCAGCCAAGAGTTTGTGGCTCTGTGGGGCTACACCTTC.

With respect to this clone: Relative to the germline gene, one junction end is altered; a read error may explain this. The chain is built from TRBV7-7 and TRBJ2-1, with D perhaps TRBD1 (6 bases). The germline V gene has CDR1 SSHAT and CDR2 FNYEAQ (reference sequence). CDR3 length equals 13 residues. The CDR3 region has the DNA TGTGCTAGCAGCTTAGACAGGTCTGATGAGCAGTTCTTC. Amino acid sequence: CASSLDRSDEQFF.

This chain connects TRBV10-1 to TRBJ1-1; 8 nucleotides agree with TRBD1. The CDR3 sequence is 15 residues long. V shed 4 bases and J 3 bases; nucleotides not matched to a gene: 7. CDR1 WNHNN and CDR2 SYGVQD come from the germline V gene (reference sequence). The CDR3 spells CASSGTQGAYTEAFF. The CDR3 DNA is TGCGCCAGCAGTGGGACCCAGGGGGCCTACACTGAAGCTTTCTTT.

The genes are TRBV18 and TRBJ2-7; unclear D gene. The length of the CDR3 is 14 residues. Germline V gene lookup returns CDR1 KGHSH and CDR2 LQKENI. The ends were cut back, 2 bases at V and 2 bases at J, with 10 bases in the middle. DNA of the CDR3: TGTGCCAGCTCACCAATGGCCGATGCCTACGAGCAGTACTTC. Its translation is CASSPMADAYEQYF.

The DNA of the CDR3 is TGTGCCAGTACCCGAACTCTCACACAGGGAAACTATGGCTACACCTTC. Translated, it gives CASTRTLTQGNYGYTF. J is TRBJ1-2 and V is TRBV19; D is perhaps TRBD1 (6 bases). Germline loops: CDR1 LNHDA, CDR2 SQIVND (reference sequence). The CDR3 loop spans 16 amino acids. Trimming took off 7 bases at V and 2 bases at J, with 20 bases between the two ends. The entire variable domain, with the rest obtained from reference TRBV19 and TRBJ1-2, is as follows: DGGITQSPKYLFRKEGQNVTLSCEQNLNHDAMYWYRQDPGQGLRLIYYSQIVNDFQKGDIAEGYSVSREKKESFPLTVTSAQKNPTAFYLCASTRTLTQGNYGYTFGSGTRLTVV.

The V call is TRBV27, the J call TRBJ2-7, with D hard to call. The CDR3 spans 13 residues. From germline, CDR1 is MNHEY and CDR2 SMNVEV (reference sequence). V gave up 5 bases and J gave up 1 base, with 9 bases separating them. The CDR3 here is CASSSQASYEQYF. In DNA form, the CDR3 reads TGTGCCAGCAGTAGCCAGGCGTCCTACGAGCAGTACTTC.

The genes are TRBV5-1 and TRBJ2-2; D gene unclear. This CDR3 contains 13 residues. Germline V gene sequence: CDR1 SGHRS, CDR2 YFSETQ. V was pared by 0 bases and J by 7 bases, with 7 bases between. The CDR3: CASSLGGDGELFF. The CDR3 nucleotides read TGCGCCAGCAGCTTGGGAGGTGACGGGGAGCTGTTTTTT.

The chain joins TRBV18 to TRBJ1-2, with D possibly being TRBD1 (6 bases). Germline-derived CDR1 and CDR2 are KGHSH and LQKENI. This CDR3 comprises 15 residues. With 2 bases removed from V and 8 bases from J, the gap between germline ends came to 18 bases. The CDR3 coding sequence is TGTGCCAGCTCACCATCCTCCGGGGGGCTAACGGGCTACACCTTC. It specifies CASSPSSGGLTGYTF.

CDR3 sequence (DNA): TGTGCCAGCAGTCTCGCAGGGCGAAAGGGGATAGCACTGTTTTTT. It translates to CASSLAGRKGIALFF. The gene calls are TRBV28 and TRBJ1-4; tentative D call: TRBD1 (5 bases). CDR1 MDHEN and CDR2 SYDVKM come from the germline V gene. Trimming pared 5 bases from V and 13 bases from J, leaving 23 bases between. This CDR3 is 15 amino acids long.

V and J are TRBV11-2 and TRBJ2-7, with 10 bases identical to TRBD2. The V segment lost 6 bases and the J segment 5 bases; nucleotides outside the gene matches: 13. CDR1 is SGHAT, CDR2 FQNNGV, per germline. There are 16 residues in the CDR3. CDR3: CASRTPSGRALNEQYF. CDR3 bases: TGTGCCAGCAGGACCCCGAGCGGGAGGGCCCTGAACGAGCAGTACTTC.

V and J are TRBV27 and TRBJ1-1, with D unresolved. Trimming pared 5 bases from V and 3 bases from J, leaving 13 bases between. Germline assignment: CDR1 MNHEY and CDR2 SMNVEV (reference sequence). This CDR3 contains 14 residues. Written as DNA, the CDR3 is TGTGCCAGCAGTCCCCGAGGAATTCACACTGAAGCTTTCTTT. Translated, it gives CASSPRGIHTEAFF.

V and J are TRBV2 and TRBJ2-7, with 7 bases identical to TRBD1. CDR3 length: 15 amino acids. V gave up 0 bases and J gave up 5 bases; unmatched junction bases: 7. The germline V gene encodes CDR1 SNHLY and CDR2 FYNNEI. The CDR3 sequence is CASSEAGRGSNEQYF. The CDR3 DNA sequence: TGTGCCAGCAGTGAAGCGGGCAGGGGGTCCAACGAGCAGTACTTC.

V usage is TRBV5-6 and J usage is TRBJ1-2; D not certain. V lost 0 bases, J lost 4 bases, and 13 bases lay in between. The CDR3 totals 15 residues. Germline V CDR1 and CDR2: SGHDT, YYEEEE. The CDR3: CASSLAQALTYGYTF. The CDR3 DNA reads TGTGCCAGCAGCTTGGCGCAGGCTCTCACCTATGGCTACACCTTC.

The CDR3 DNA is TGCGCCAGCAGCCAAGGCGGACAGGGGGGGACCACCGGGGAGCTGTTTTTT. As protein: CASSQGGQGGTTGELFF. The chain couples TRBV4-3 to TRBJ2-2; 10 nucleotides match TRBD1. The germline V gene encodes CDR1 LGHNA and CDR2 YSLEER. This CDR3 spans 17 amino acids. Unmatched junction bases numbered 6, after V lost 1 base and J lost 4 bases.